This T cell receptor beta chain was found in a study of T cells in Graves' hyperthyroidism and ophthalmopathy. From RNA transcripts, TCR beta CDR3 regions were amplified. A first-round RT-PCR of the TCR CDR3 used the HTBI primer set. TCRdb re-derived calls from the multiplex PCR reads in MiXCR, one entry per CDR3 protein. The sample yields approximately 740,000 distinct CDR3 sequences, 12% to 15% seen once. The germline V gene encodes CDR1 SGHAT and CDR2 FQNNGV. The CDR3 contains 14 residues. V dropped 6 bases and J dropped 7 bases, with 15 bases sitting between them. This clonotype was seen a handful of times.

The chain carries TRBV11-2 and TRBJ1-4; D perhaps matches TRBD1 (5 bases). The source is a woman aged 18-29 years with Graves' hyperthyroidism. The material sequenced was blood. CDR3 amino acids: CASSHGDVREKLFF. The CDR3 bases are TGTGCCAGCAGTCACGGGGACGTGCGTGAAAAACTGTTTTTT.